This T cell receptor (beta chain) was identified in a study of blood T cell repertoires in COVID-19. Study background: The study drew acute and convalescent COVID-19 samples from the United States, Italy and Spain.

Repertoires were generated with immunoSEQ multiplex PCR, while TCRdb's copy carries only in-frame clones and drops some. This table holds about 130,000 clones, roughly 90% found once. V gave up 8 bases and J gave up 2 bases; unmatched junction bases: 5. Germline V gene sequence: CDR1 MGHDK, CDR2 SYGVNS. The CDR3 spans 13 residues. The sequenced sample was PBMCs or T cells enriched from blood (not recorded which). This clonotype originated in a woman in her fifties or sixties who had recovered from COVID-19. The chain is built from TRBV25-1 and TRBJ2-7; 8 bases match TRBD2. CDR3 DNA sequence: TGTGCCAGCCCGGGGGGGCGCACCTACGAGCAGTACTTC. It yields the protein CASPGGRTYEQYF.